This TCR beta chain derives from a study of blood T cell repertoires in COVID-19. As for the study in general: T cells, B-cell-depleted T cells, or PBMCs supplied cDNA or gDNA.

Assay: immunoSEQ multiplex PCR; the TCRdb copy retains only in-frame clones and omits some. This sample has about 210,000 clones, with approximately 89% found just once. The TCR originated in a woman aged 40-49 years with acute or convalescent COVID-19. The sequenced sample consisted of peripheral blood.

CDR3 in DNA: TGTGCCTGGAGGTCGGGTCCTCTCCGAAATCGAGATACGCAGTATTTT. Protein sequence: CAWRSGPLRNRDTQYF. The V and J genes are TRBV30 and TRBJ2-3; D not certain. Germline lookup yields CDR1 GTSNPN and CDR2 SVGIG (reference sequence). The CDR3 contains 16 residues. V lost 3 bases, J lost 5 bases, and 21 bases lay in between. Full variable domain (outside the CDR3, taken from reference TRBV30 and TRBJ2-3): SQTIHQWPATLVQPVGSPLSLECTVEGTSNPNLYWYRQAAGRGLQLLFYSVGIGQISSEVPQNLSASRPQDRQFILSSKKLLLSDSGFYLCAWRSGPLRNRDTQYFGPGTRLTVL.